This T cell receptor (beta chain) comes out of a study of regulatory T cells in long-lasting Graves disease. Study-wide results and limits: Whereas new patients shared 1,000 or so public clonotypes, persistent patients shared more, at 2,741.

The germline gives CDR1 MNHEY, CDR2 SVGAGI. This CDR3 contains 13 residues. This clonotype was detected a few times. No antigen is known for it. Its ends do not fully match the called genes, so a read error is possible. For TCR beta, libraries came from iRepertoire HTBI primers and Arm-PCR of CDR3 regions. Methods used by the authors: The identification of about 68 TRBV and approximately 13 TRBJ segments was made across samples. TCRdb re-called the multiplex PCR reads through MiXCR, storing one row per CDR3 protein. The V and J calls shown here were made by TCRdb, not taken from the authors' results. The table includes roughly 420,000 distinct CDR3 sequences, roughly 15% detected once. The time point here: newly diagnosed GD, antithyroid drugs for less than 3 months. PBMC-extracted RNA yielded the TCR library. From an endocrinology department in Xi'an, China, came the patients. These sequences were also reported in another study, on T cells in Graves' hyperthyroidism and ophthalmopathy.

This receptor was taken from a young woman with Graves disease. This chain connects TRBV6-5 to TRBJ2-5; D remains ambiguous. The source material was peripheral blood mononuclear cells (PBMCs), sampled at new diagnosis, from a patient treated with antithyroid drugs. The CDR3 coding sequence is TGTGCCGGCAGTTCCTGGGATCAAGAGACCCAGTACTTC. It yields the protein CAGSSWDQETQYF.